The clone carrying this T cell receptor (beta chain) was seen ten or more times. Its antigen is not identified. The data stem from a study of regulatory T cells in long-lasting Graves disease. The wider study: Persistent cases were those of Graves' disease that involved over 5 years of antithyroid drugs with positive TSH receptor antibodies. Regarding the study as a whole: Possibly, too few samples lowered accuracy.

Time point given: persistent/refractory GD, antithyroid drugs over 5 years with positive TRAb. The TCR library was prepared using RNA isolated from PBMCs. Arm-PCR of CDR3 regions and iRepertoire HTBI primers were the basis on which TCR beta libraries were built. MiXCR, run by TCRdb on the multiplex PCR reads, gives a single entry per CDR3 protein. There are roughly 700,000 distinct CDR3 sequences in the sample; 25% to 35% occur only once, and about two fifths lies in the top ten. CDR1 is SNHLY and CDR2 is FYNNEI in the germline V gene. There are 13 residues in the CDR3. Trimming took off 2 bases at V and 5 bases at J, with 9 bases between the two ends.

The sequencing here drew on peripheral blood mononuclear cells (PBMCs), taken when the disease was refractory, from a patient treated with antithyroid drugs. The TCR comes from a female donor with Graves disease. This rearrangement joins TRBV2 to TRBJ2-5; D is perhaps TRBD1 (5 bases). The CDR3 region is CASSEYRRETQYF. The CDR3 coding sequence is TGTGCCAGCAGTGAATACAGGCGGGAGACCCAGTACTTC.